A selection of T cell receptor beta chains follows, all from one sample in a study of blood T cell repertoires in COVID-19. The repertoire was sequenced with immunoSEQ multiplex PCR; TCRdb's copy has only in-frame clones and lacks some. The repertoire consists of about 49,000 clones, with around 87% occurring once and the leading ten covering 5%. Sequenced input: peripheral blood. These TCRs come from a man aged 35-49 years with active COVID-19. CDR3s include the opening cysteine and the closing phenylalanine or tryptophan. A D gene is named only where the DNA matches it firmly. Only some rows state a clone size, as once, few, many or a class for expanded clones.

size: NA; V: TRBV6-5; D: NA; J: TRBJ1-3; DNA: TGTGCCAGCAGACTAAGCTCTGGAAACACCATATATTTT; CDR3: CASRLSSGNTIYF
size: NA; V: TRBV30; D: NA; J: TRBJ1-2; DNA: TGTGCCTGGAAGGGAGCTAACTATGGCTACACCTTC; CDR3: CAWKGANYGYTF
size: NA; V: TRBV6-5; D: NA; J: TRBJ2-1; DNA: TGTGCCAGCAGTTACGGGGTGGCAGGGCACTACAATGAGCAGTTCTTC; CDR3: CASSYGVAGHYNEQFF
size: once; V: TRBV27; D: TRBD2; J: TRBJ2-1; DNA: TGTGCCAGCAGTTCGAGCGGGGGTTACAATGAGCAGTTCTTC; CDR3: CASSSSGGYNEQFF
size: NA; V: TRBV7-9; D: TRBD1; J: TRBJ1-2; DNA: TGTGCCAGCAGCCCTCAAGGGGGCACTAACTATGGCTACACCTTC; CDR3: CASSPQGGTNYGYTF
size: NA; V: TRBV6-2/TRBV6-3; D: NA; J: TRBJ2-7; DNA: TGTGCCAGCAGTTACTCGCCCGGGGTCCCCTACGAGCAGTACTTC; CDR3: CASSYSPGVPYEQYF
size: NA; V: TRBV5-1; D: NA; J: TRBJ2-2; DNA: TGCGCCAGCAGCTTGGGCGGGAACACCGGGGAGCTGTTTTTT; CDR3: CASSLGGNTGELFF
size: NA; V: TRBV20-1; D: TRBD2; J: TRBJ2-1; DNA: TGCAGTGCTAGTCCCGGGACTAGCGGGAGGGGACTCCTAGATGAGCAGTTCTTC; CDR3: CSASPGTSGRGLLDEQFF
size: once; V: TRBV28; D: NA; J: TRBJ2-5; DNA: TGTGCCAGCAGTCAACCAGGGCCCCAAGAGACCCAGTACTTC; CDR3: CASSQPGPQETQYF
size: NA; V: TRBV27; D: TRBD1; J: TRBJ1-6; DNA: TGTGCCACCCGAATTACAGGGGACAATTCACCCCTCCACTTT; CDR3: CATRITGDNSPLHF
size: NA; V: TRBV5-1; D: TRBD2; J: TRBJ2-1; DNA: TGCGCCAGCAGCTTTTCTAGCGGAAACAATGAGCAGTTCTTC; CDR3: CASSFSSGNNEQFF